The following is a T cell receptor beta chain sequence with its context. Its target is unknown. The entirety of the isolated RNA underwent reverse transcription, so expressed TCRB transcripts were sequenced. Produced via immunoSEQ multiplex PCR; TCRdb's table is partial and in-frame only. Among some 150,000 clones, 7% to 9.5% were seen once, and the ten largest hold approximately 0.7%. The CDR3 extends over 17 amino acids. The V gene lost 4 bases and the J gene lost 2 bases, with 18 bases spanning the gap. Germline V gives CDR1 MNHNS, CDR2 SASEGT. This specimen comes from a study of beta chain features in type 1 diabetes. Notes on the study in general: For Type 1 diabetes patients, all four CD4+ subsets carried TCRB CDR3s that were moderately but significantly shorter.

The V and J genes are TRBV6-1 and TRBJ2-1, with TRBD2 as a possible D gene (5 bases). Sequencing was performed on central memory CD4+ T cells from blood. This receptor was identified in a woman in her 30s with type 1 diabetes. Written as DNA, the CDR3 is TGTGCCAGCAGTGGGACCTGGACTCCTGGCCCCTACAATGAGCAGTTCTTC. Its translation: CASSGTWTPGPYNEQFF.